This entry describes one T cell receptor (beta chain). The length of the CDR3 is 13 residues. With 5 bases removed from V and 4 bases from J, the gap between germline ends came to 11 bases. Germline CDR1 reads PRHDT; CDR2 reads FYEKMQ (reference sequence). TCRdb's copy holds only in-frame clones and misses some; the assay was immunoSEQ multiplex PCR. The data contain tens of thousands of clones, 85% to 95% of them singletons. This record belongs to a study of technical replicates of blood from a handful of donors. The receptor was derived from a human donor in good health. The V gene is TRBV13, the J gene TRBJ1-2; D perhaps matches TRBD1 (5 bases). Sequencing was done on a sample of T cells isolated from PBMCs. The CDR3 sequence is CASSDRQSYGYTF. In DNA form, the CDR3 reads TGTGCCAGCAGCGACCGACAGAGCTATGGCTACACCTTC.